A single sample is the source of the 30 T cell receptor beta chains below, sequenced in a study of shared clonotypes between healthy human individuals. Profiling relied on immunoSEQ multiplex PCR, and the TCRdb table lists in-frame clones only, not all of them. The table includes fewer than 850,000 clones, 60% to 80% detected once. The sequenced sample consisted of memory CD4+ T cells sorted from blood. Documented subset: CD45RA-negative fraction. The receptors here all came from a woman in her twenties or thirties in good health.

As for this clone: Being one base from a much bigger clone, this may be a read error. The CDR3, as DNA: TGTGCCAGCAGCTACACCACAGATACGCAGTATTTT. It encodes CASSYTTDTQYF. The chain couples TRBV7-9 to TRBJ2-3; D ambiguous. Germline V gives CDR1 SEHNR, CDR2 FQNEAQ (reference sequence). CDR3 size: 12 residues. Trimming took off 4 bases at V and 2 bases at J, with 4 bases between the two ends.

This clone was counted a few times. The rearrangement uses TRBV19 and TRBJ2-3, with D unresolved. The germline V gene encodes CDR1 LNHDA and CDR2 SQIVND (reference sequence). V was clipped by 4 bases and J by 8 bases, with 7 bases between them. This CDR3 contains 11 residues. The CDR3 region is CASSNAVTQYF. As DNA, the CDR3 is TGTGCCAGTAGTAACGCCGTTACGCAGTATTTT.

The rearrangement links TRBV2 to TRBJ1-1; maybe TRBD1 (5 bases). Germline V gene lookup returns CDR1 SNHLY and CDR2 FYNNEI. V lost 6 bases and J 0 bases, leaving 11 bases between the germline ends. The CDR3 is made up of 14 amino acids. The CDR3 spells CASRLRDLNTEAFF. The CDR3 region has the DNA TGTGCCAGCAGATTACGGGACCTGAACACTGAAGCTTTCTTT.

The DNA of the CDR3 is TGTGCCAGCAGCTTGGACGGCCAAGAGACCCAGTACTTC. It translates to CASSLDGQETQYF. The rearrangement uses TRBV5-4 and TRBJ2-5; D unclear. This CDR3 has 13 residues. Germline V CDR1 and CDR2: SGHNT, YYREEE (reference sequence). The germline V and J ends were trimmed by 0 bases and 1 base, with 4 bases remaining between them.

V gene TRBV13 combines with J gene TRBJ2-6; D perhaps matches TRBD1 (6 bases). Germline CDR1 and CDR2: PRHDT and FYEKMQ (reference sequence). Trimming pared 5 bases from V and 4 bases from J, leaving 15 bases between. CDR3 size: 16 residues. CDR3 in DNA: TGTGCCAGCAGCCTACAGGGTTCGGCCGGGGCCAACGTCCTGACTTTC. Translation gives CASSLQGSAGANVLTF. Together with reference TRBV13 and TRBJ2-6, the CDR3 gives the full variable domain: AAGVIQSPRHLIKEKRETATLKCYPIPRHDTVYWYQQGPGQDPQFLISFYEKMQSDKGSIPDRFSAQQFSDYHSELNMSSLELGDSALYFCASSLQGSAGANVLTFGAGSRLTVL.

This chain joins TRBV10-3 and TRBJ1-4; D gene uncertain. Trimming stripped 5 bases from V and 8 bases from J, with 12 bases between. There are 13 residues in the CDR3. Per germline, CDR1 ENHRY and CDR2 SYGVKD. The CDR3 here is CAISREAREKLFF. As DNA, the CDR3 is TGTGCCATCAGTCGTGAGGCCCGGGAAAAACTGTTTTTT.

This chain connects TRBV7-8 to TRBJ1-1; 7 bases agree with TRBD1. The CDR3 loop spans 17 amino acids. Trimming took 4 bases from V and 0 from J; bases not matched to a gene: 11. Germline values: CDR1 SGHVS, CDR2 FQNEAQ. Written as DNA, the CDR3 is TGTGCCAGCAGCTCTAGGACAGGCGCTGCCATGAACACTGAAGCTTTCTTT. Translating it yields CASSSRTGAAMNTEAFF.

This chain connects TRBV2 to TRBJ1-2, with 11 bases lining up with TRBD1. J was trimmed by 6 bases and V by 7 bases; bases with no gene match: 7. Germline assignment: CDR1 SNHLY and CDR2 FYNNEI. This CDR3 comprises 14 residues. The CDR3 reads CASTADRGLHGYTF. Written as DNA, the CDR3 is TGTGCCAGCACAGCGGACAGGGGGCTTCATGGCTACACCTTC.

The chain links TRBV4-1 to TRBJ2-7; 7 bases line up with TRBD1. V trimming: 4 bases; J trimming: 7 bases; junction bases outside the gene matches: 16. The CDR3 is 16 residues long. Germline V lookup: CDR1 MGHRA, CDR2 YSYEKL. The CDR3 is CASSPNVGQRGREQYF. The CDR3 nucleotides are TGCGCCAGCAGCCCTAATGTGGGACAGAGGGGTCGGGAGCAGTACTTC.

A few counts support this clone. This chain uses TRBV5-1 with TRBJ2-2; 7 nucleotides agree with TRBD2. In germline, CDR1 is SGHRS, CDR2 YFSETQ. The V segment lost 0 bases and the J segment 4 bases; nucleotides outside the gene matches: 9. The CDR3 runs to 17 residues. The CDR3 DNA sequence: TGCGCCAGCAGCTTGGGTCGGGGTAGCGGGTTCACCGGGGAGCTGTTTTTT. It codes for CASSLGRGSGFTGELFF. The complete variable domain, with remaining parts taken from reference TRBV5-1 and TRBJ2-2, reads KAGVTQTPRYLIKTRGQQVTLSCSPISGHRSVSWYQQTPGQGLQFLFEYFSETQRNKGNFPGRFSGRQFSNSRSEMNVSTLELGDSALYLCASSLGRGSGFTGELFFGEGSRLTVL.

This clone was counted a few times. The chain joins TRBV9 to TRBJ2-3, with 9 bases identical to TRBD2. This CDR3 has 12 amino acids. V gave up 8 bases and J gave up 8 bases; unmatched junction bases: 6. Per the germline V gene, CDR1 is SGDLS and CDR2 is YYNGEE. The CDR3 DNA reads as TGTGCCAGGACTAGCGGTAAATGTACGCAGTATTTT. Translating gives CARTSGKCTQYF.

The chain employs TRBV2 and TRBJ2-3; D might be TRBD2 (6 bases). The CDR3 length is 15 residues. The germline V and J ends were trimmed by 4 bases and 0 bases, with 11 bases remaining between them. CDR1 is SNHLY and CDR2 is FYNNEI in the germline V gene. CDR3 nucleotides: TGTGCCAGCAGTGTATGGGGGGAGAGCACAGATACGCAGTATTTT. Translation gives CASSVWGESTDTQYF.

The chain links TRBV4-2 to TRBJ2-7; tentatively, D is TRBD1 (5 bases). This CDR3 is built from 14 residues. The V end lost 4 bases, the J end lost 6 bases, and 16 bases lay between the germline ends. The germline V gene encodes CDR1 LGHNA and CDR2 YNFKEQ. The chain's CDR3 is CASSRVGALIEQYF. The CDR3 DNA is TGTGCCAGCAGCCGCGTAGGGGCGTTAATCGAGCAGTACTTC.

In regard to this clone: A read error may produce the germline difference seen at one junction end. The chain is built from TRBV30 and TRBJ2-7; 9 bases agree with TRBD2. The CDR3 totals 14 residues. Germline V gene sequence: CDR1 GTSNPN, CDR2 SVGIG (reference sequence). The CDR3 coding sequence is TGTGCCTCGGCGAGCGCGGGAGGGCTCTACCAGCAGTACTTC. It yields the protein CASASAGGLYQQYF.

The chain uses TRBV7-3 and TRBJ1-1, with a weak D call TRBD1 (6 bases). This CDR3 contains 16 residues. CDR1 and CDR2 from the germline V gene are SGHTA and FQGTGA. Trimming took 1 base from V and 6 from J, leaving 18 bases between them. DNA of the CDR3: TGTGCCAGCAGCTTAAATCGGGCAGGGGATTTCTCTGAAGCTTTCTTT. This encodes CASSLNRAGDFSEAFF.

In its sample, this clone was seen many times. This chain joins TRBV28 and TRBJ1-5; D unresolved. V was shortened by 4 bases and J by 2 bases, with 15 bases between the two germline ends. This CDR3 is 16 amino acids long. Germline V gene sequence: CDR1 MDHEN, CDR2 SYDVKM. The CDR3 DNA sequence: TGTGCCAGCAGTTCTCCCTCGGGAGATGGCAATCAGCCCCAGCATTTT. This codes for CASSSPSGDGNQPQHF.

This chain uses TRBV29-1 with TRBJ2-5; no firm D call. The V end was cut by 4 bases, the J end by 1 base, with 10 bases between. In germline, CDR1 is SQVTM, CDR2 ANQGSEA. This CDR3 contains 13 residues. CDR3 nucleotide sequence: TGCAGCGTTGTGGTCAGCCTCCAAGAGACCCAGTACTTC. Translation: CSVVVSLQETQYF.

The genes are TRBV7-9 and TRBJ2-1, with 15 bases lining up with TRBD2. V shed 3 bases and J 8 bases; nucleotides not matched to a gene: 5. CDR1 SEHNR and CDR2 FQNEAQ come from the germline V gene (reference sequence). This CDR3 comprises 16 residues. This CDR3 reads CASSFLGLAGGYEQFF. The CDR3 coding sequence is TGTGCCAGCAGCTTTTTGGGACTAGCGGGAGGATATGAGCAGTTCTTC.

The rearrangement uses TRBV2 and TRBJ2-7; D might be TRBD2 (5 bases). The V gene's germline CDR1 is SNHLY and CDR2 FYNNEI. The CDR3 extends over 14 amino acids. The V end lost 3 bases, the J end lost 1 base, and 10 bases lay between the germline ends. The CDR3: CASSDDRLSYEQYF. The DNA for the CDR3 is TGTGCCAGCAGTGATGACCGACTATCCTACGAGCAGTACTTC.

This clone was seen a few times. The V call is TRBV5-4, the J call TRBJ1-5; a possible D gene is TRBD1 (6 bases). Germline CDR1 and CDR2: SGHNT and YYREEE (reference sequence). The CDR3 runs to 13 residues. The V end lost 4 bases, the J end lost 8 bases, and 13 bases lay between the germline ends. The CDR3 sequence: CASSGGSPEPQHF. The CDR3 DNA sequence: TGTGCCAGCAGCGGGGGCAGCCCTGAGCCCCAGCATTTT.

This chain links TRBV28 with TRBJ1-4; 8 bases fit TRBD1. Looked up from germline, CDR1 is MDHEN and CDR2 is SYDVKM. The V segment lost 5 bases and the J segment 7 bases; nucleotides outside the gene matches: 12. This CDR3 spans 16 amino acids. As DNA, the CDR3 is TGTGCCAGCAGTCCCCCCCCAGGGGGCGGCTTTGAAAAACTGTTTTTT. This gives the protein CASSPPPGGGFEKLFF.

The chain employs TRBV7-8 and TRBJ1-2; no firm D call. CDR1 SGHVS and CDR2 FQNEAQ come from the germline V gene. Deletions cut 5 bases from V and 4 bases from J, with 11 bases between. CDR3 length: 13 amino acids. This CDR3 is CASSHQHFYGYTF. CDR3 DNA: TGTGCCAGCAGCCATCAACATTTCTATGGCTACACCTTC.

The chain employs TRBV28 and TRBJ2-3; 9 bases line up with TRBD2. CDR3 size: 15 residues. Unmatched junction bases numbered 10, after V lost 6 bases and J lost 6 bases. CDR1 and CDR2 from the germline V gene are MDHEN and SYDVKM. The CDR3 sequence: CASSRPAGGADTQYF. CDR3 bases: TGTGCCAGCAGCCGACCAGCGGGAGGAGCGGATACGCAGTATTTT.

The CDR3 DNA follows: TGTGCCAGCAGTTCCCCATTTAGCGGGAGGGTCGTCGAGCAGTACTTC. Protein sequence: CASSSPFSGRVVEQYF. The chain combines TRBV27 with TRBJ2-7; 11 positions match TRBD2. This CDR3 has 16 amino acids. Germline-derived CDR1 and CDR2 are MNHEY and SMNVEV (reference sequence). The junction had 11 bases not matched to a gene; V was cut back by 4 bases and J by 6 bases.

The V call is TRBV30, the J call TRBJ1-1, with a possible D match to TRBD1 (5 bases). CDR3 size: 13 residues. V lost 0 bases and J 4 bases, leaving 9 bases between the germline ends. The germline gives CDR1 GTSNPN, CDR2 SVGIG (reference sequence). The CDR3 DNA follows: TGTGCCTGGAGTGTACAGGCGGGCACTGAAGCTTTCTTT. This encodes CAWSVQAGTEAFF.

This chain joins TRBV29-1 and TRBJ1-2; 9 nucleotides align to TRBD1. After removal of 3 bases from V and 4 bases from J, the junction contained 3 bases not matched to a gene. The V gene's germline CDR1 is SQVTM and CDR2 ANQGSEA. The CDR3 has 13 residues. The CDR3: CSVERTGAYGYTF. The CDR3, as DNA: TGCAGCGTTGAGCGGACAGGGGCCTATGGCTACACCTTC. Full variable domain (remainder filled in from reference TRBV29-1 and TRBJ1-2): SAVISQKPSRDICQRGTSLTIQCQVDSQVTMMFWYRQQPGQSLTLIATANQGSEATYESGFVIDKFPISRPNLTFSTLTVSNMSPEDSSIYLCSVERTGAYGYTFGSGTRLTVV.

Written as DNA, the CDR3 is TGTGCCAGCTCGTATACGAATGAGCAGTTCTTC. Its protein is CASSYTNEQFF. The chain carries TRBV6-6 and TRBJ2-1; D is unclear. The ends were cut back, 8 bases at V and 7 bases at J, with 9 bases in the middle. The V gene's germline CDR1 is MNHNY and CDR2 SVGAGI (reference sequence). The CDR3 length is 11 residues.

This clone was detected only a few times. The same CDR3 arises from other DNA sequences in this sample as well. The rearrangement uses TRBV9 and TRBJ2-1; D is possibly TRBD2 (6 bases). This CDR3 spans 16 amino acids. Deletions cut 3 bases from V and 1 base from J, with 14 bases between. Per germline, CDR1 SGDLS and CDR2 YYNGEE. The CDR3 nucleotides are TGTGCCAGCAGCGGAACCGGGGCGGGGTCCTACAATGAGCAGTTCTTC. The encoded protein is CASSGTGAGSYNEQFF.

A word on this clone: The sample holds other DNA sequences that translate to the same CDR3. The chain joins TRBV5-1 to TRBJ2-3; D is unresolved. Looked up from germline, CDR1 is SGHRS and CDR2 is YFSETQ. The V end lost 2 bases, the J end lost 0 bases, and 4 bases lay between the germline ends. The CDR3 contains 13 residues. CDR3: CASSLSSTDTQYF. The CDR3 DNA sequence: TGCGCCAGCAGCTTATCTAGCACAGATACGCAGTATTTT.

This rearrangement joins TRBV7-7 to TRBJ2-2; 9 bases map to TRBD1. The trim removed 5 bases at V and 6 bases at J, leaving 10 bases unmatched. Germline CDR1 and CDR2: SSHAT and FNYEAQ (reference sequence). The length of the CDR3 is 16 residues. In DNA form, the CDR3 reads TGTGCCAGCAGCCGCGCGGACAGGGGTCGGGCCGGGGAGCTGTTTTTT. As protein: CASSRADRGRAGELFF.